This TCR beta chain was captured in a study of blood T cell repertoires in COVID-19. Overall study context: From T cells, B-cell-depleted T cells, or PBMCs came the material, which was cDNA or gDNA.

While infection was still active, Seattle patients were enrolled and then followed longitudinally. The table lists this clone with many counts. CDR3 length: 15 residues. Germline V gene sequence: CDR1 SGHRS, CDR2 YFSETQ. The V segment lost 4 bases and the J segment 5 bases; nucleotides outside the gene matches: 9. In the original processing: Estimation of nucleated cell counts relied on the amplification of reference gene primers. The method was immunoSEQ multiplex PCR; TCRdb's version includes in-frame clones alone and lacks a portion of them. That table gives V, J and clone size, and the DNA gave D and trimming. The profile shows 250,000 to 300,000 clones, about 86% of them singletons.

Material: peripheral blood. The origin of this receptor is a woman aged 25 to 39 with COVID-19, enrolled during active disease. The chain joins TRBV5-1 to TRBJ1-2; TRBD1 matches at 9 bases. CDR3 coding DNA: TGCGCCAGCAGCCTATTACAGGGGGCGCAGTATGGCTACACCTTC. Translating gives CASSLLQGAQYGYTF.